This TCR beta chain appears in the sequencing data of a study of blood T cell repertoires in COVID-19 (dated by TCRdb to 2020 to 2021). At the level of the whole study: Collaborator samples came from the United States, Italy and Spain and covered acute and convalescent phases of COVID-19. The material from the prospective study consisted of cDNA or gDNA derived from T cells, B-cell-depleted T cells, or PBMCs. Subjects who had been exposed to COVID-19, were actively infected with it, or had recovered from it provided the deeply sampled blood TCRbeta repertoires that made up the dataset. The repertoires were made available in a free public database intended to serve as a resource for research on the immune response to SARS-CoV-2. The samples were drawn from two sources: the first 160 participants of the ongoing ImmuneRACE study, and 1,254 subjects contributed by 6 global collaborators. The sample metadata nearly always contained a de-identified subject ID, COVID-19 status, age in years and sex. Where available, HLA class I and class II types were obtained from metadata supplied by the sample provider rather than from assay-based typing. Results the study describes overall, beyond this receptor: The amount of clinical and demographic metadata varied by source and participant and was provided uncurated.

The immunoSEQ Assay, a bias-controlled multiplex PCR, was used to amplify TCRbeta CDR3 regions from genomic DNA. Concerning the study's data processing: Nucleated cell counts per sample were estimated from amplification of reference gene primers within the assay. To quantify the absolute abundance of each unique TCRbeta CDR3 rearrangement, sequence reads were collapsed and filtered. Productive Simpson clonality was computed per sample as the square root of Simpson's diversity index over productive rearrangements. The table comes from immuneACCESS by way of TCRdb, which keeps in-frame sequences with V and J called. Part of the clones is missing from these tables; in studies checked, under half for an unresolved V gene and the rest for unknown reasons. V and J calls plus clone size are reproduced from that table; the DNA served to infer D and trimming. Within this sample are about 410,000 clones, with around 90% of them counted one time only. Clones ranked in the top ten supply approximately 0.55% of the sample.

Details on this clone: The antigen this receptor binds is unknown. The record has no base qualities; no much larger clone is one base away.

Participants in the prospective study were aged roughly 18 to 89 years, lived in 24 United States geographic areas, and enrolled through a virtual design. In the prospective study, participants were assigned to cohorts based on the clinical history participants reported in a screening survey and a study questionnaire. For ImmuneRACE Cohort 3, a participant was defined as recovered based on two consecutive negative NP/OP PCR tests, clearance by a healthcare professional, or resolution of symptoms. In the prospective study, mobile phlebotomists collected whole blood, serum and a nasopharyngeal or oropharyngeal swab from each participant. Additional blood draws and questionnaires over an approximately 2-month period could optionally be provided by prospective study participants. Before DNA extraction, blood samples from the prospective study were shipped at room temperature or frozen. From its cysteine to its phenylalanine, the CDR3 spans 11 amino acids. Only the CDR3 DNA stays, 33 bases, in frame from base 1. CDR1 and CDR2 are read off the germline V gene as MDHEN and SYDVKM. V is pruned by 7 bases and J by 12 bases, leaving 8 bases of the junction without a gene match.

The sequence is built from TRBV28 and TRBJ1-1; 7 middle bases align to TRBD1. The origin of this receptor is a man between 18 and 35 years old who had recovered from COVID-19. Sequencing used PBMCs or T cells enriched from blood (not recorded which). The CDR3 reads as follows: CASISGGSTFF. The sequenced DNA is TGTGCCAGCATCTCAGGGGGTTCGACTTTCTTT. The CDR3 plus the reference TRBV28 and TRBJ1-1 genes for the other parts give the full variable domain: DVKVTQSSRYLVKRTGEKVFLECVQDMDHENMFWYRQDPGLGLRLIYFSYDVKMKEKGDIPEGYSVSREKKERFSLILESASTNQTSMYLCASISGGSTFFGQGTRLTVV.